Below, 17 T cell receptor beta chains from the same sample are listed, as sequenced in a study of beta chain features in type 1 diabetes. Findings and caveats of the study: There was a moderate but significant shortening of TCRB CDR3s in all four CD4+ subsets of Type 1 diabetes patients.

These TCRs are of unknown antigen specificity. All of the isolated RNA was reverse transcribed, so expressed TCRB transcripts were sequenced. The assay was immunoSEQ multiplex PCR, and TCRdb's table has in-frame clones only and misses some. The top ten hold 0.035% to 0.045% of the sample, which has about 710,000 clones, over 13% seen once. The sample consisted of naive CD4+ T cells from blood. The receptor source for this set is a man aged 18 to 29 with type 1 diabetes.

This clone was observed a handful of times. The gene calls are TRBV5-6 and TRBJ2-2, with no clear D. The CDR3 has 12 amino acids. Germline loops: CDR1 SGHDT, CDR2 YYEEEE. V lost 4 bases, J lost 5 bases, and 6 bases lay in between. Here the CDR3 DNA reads TGTGCCAGCAGCGGGGTAACCGGGGAGCTGTTTTTT. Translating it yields CASSGVTGELFF.

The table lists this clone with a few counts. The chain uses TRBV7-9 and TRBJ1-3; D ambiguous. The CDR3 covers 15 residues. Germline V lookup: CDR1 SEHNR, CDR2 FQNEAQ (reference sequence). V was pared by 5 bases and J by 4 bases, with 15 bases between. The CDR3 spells CASSPRRELGNTIYF. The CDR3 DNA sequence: TGTGCCAGCAGCCCGCGCCGGGAGCTCGGAAACACCATATATTTT.

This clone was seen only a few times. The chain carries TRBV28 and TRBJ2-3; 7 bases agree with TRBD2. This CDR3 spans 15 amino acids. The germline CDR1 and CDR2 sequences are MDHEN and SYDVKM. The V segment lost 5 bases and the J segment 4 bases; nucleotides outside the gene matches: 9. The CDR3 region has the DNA TGTGCCAGCAGTCCCTACCGGGGGAGGGCAGATACGCAGTATTTT. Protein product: CASSPYRGRADTQYF.

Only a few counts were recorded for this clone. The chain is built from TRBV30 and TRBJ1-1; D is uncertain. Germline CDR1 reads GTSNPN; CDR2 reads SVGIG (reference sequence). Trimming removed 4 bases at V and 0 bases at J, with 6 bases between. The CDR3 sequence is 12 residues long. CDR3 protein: CAWNGMNTEAFF. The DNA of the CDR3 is TGTGCCTGGAACGGTATGAACACTGAAGCTTTCTTT.

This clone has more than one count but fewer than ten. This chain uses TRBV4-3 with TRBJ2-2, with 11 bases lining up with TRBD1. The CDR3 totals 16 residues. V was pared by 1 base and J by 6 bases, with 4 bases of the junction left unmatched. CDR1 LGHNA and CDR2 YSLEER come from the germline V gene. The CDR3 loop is CASSQVPGQGAGELFF. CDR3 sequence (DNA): TGCGCCAGCAGCCAAGTTCCGGGACAGGGGGCCGGGGAGCTGTTTTTT.

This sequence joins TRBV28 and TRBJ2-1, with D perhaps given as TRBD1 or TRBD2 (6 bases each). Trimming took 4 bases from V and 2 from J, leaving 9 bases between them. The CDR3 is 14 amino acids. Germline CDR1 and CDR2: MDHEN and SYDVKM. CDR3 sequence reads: CASSSGGAYNEQFF. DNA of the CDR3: TGTGCCAGCAGTTCCGGGGGCGCCTACAATGAGCAGTTCTTC.

For the CDR3, the DNA is TGTGCCATCAGTGAAGGTCTAGCGGGAGGGCGAGGGGAGACCCAGTACTTC. Amino acids: CAISEGLAGGRGETQYF. The chain carries TRBV10-3 and TRBJ2-5; the match to TRBD2 covers 12 bases. After removal of 3 bases from V and 5 bases from J, the junction contained 10 bases not matched to a gene. The CDR3 is 17 amino acids. CDR1 and CDR2 (germline): ENHRY, SYGVKD.

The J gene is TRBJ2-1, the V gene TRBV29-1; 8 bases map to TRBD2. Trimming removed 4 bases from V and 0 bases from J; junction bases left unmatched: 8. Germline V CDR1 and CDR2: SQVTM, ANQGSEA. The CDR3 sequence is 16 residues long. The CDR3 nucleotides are TGCAGCGTTGGCGGTAGCGGGATAAGCTCCTACAATGAGCAGTTCTTC. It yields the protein CSVGGSGISSYNEQFF.

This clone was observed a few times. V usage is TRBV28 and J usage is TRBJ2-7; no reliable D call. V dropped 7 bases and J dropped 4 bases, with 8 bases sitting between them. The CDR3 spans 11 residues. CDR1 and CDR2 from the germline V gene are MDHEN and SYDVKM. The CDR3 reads CASTVGYEQYF. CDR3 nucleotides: TGTGCCAGCACCGTAGGATACGAGCAGTACTTC.

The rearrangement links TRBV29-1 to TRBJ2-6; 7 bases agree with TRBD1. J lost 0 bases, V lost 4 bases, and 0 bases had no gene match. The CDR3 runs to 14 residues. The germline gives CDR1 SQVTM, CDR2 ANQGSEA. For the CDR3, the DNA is TGCAGCGTTGCAGGGGGCTCTGGGGCCAACGTCCTGACTTTC. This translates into CSVAGGSGANVLTF.

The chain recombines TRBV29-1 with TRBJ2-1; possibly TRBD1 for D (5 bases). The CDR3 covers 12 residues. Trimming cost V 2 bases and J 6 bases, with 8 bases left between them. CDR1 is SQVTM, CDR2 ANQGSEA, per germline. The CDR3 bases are TGCAGCGTTGAAAGACAGATCAATGAGCAGTTCTTC. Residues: CSVERQINEQFF.

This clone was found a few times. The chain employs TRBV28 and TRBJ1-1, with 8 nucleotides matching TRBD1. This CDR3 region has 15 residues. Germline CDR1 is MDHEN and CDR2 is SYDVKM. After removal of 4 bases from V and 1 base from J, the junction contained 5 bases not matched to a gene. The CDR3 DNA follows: TGTGCCAGCAGTTGGGCAACAGGGGGGAACACTGAAGCTTTCTTT. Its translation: CASSWATGGNTEAFF. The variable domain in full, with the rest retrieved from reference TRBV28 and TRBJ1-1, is DVKVTQSSRYLVKRTGEKVFLECVQDMDHENMFWYRQDPGLGLRLIYFSYDVKMKEKGDIPEGYSVSREKKERFSLILESASTNQTSMYLCASSWATGGNTEAFFGQGTRLTVV.

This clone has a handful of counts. DNA for the CDR3: TGTGCCAGCTCACTGACAGAGACCTACGAGCAGTACTTC. Translating gives CASSLTETYEQYF. The chain links TRBV18 to TRBJ2-7; possible D gene TRBD1, 5 bases. Germline V gene lookup returns CDR1 KGHSH and CDR2 LQKENI. With 4 bases removed from V and 2 bases from J, the gap between germline ends came to 9 bases. CDR3 length equals 13 residues.

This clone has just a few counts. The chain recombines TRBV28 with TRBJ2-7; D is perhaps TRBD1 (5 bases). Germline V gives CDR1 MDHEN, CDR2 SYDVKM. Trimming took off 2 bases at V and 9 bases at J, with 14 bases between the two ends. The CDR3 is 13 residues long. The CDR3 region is CASSLPTDFGQYF. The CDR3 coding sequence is TGTGCCAGCAGTTTACCGACAGATTTTGGGCAGTACTTC.

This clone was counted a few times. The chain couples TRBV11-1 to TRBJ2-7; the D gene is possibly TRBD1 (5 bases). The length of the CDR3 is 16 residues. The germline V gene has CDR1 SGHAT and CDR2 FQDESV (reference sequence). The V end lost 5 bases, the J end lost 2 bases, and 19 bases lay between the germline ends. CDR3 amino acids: CASSPEDRRGTYEQYF. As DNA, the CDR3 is TGTGCCAGCAGCCCCGAAGATAGAAGGGGAACCTACGAGCAGTACTTC.

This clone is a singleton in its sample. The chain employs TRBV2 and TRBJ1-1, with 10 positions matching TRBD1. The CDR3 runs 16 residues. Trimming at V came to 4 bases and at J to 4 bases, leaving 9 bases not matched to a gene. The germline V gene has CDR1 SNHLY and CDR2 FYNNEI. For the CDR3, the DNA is TGTGCCAGCAGTGTCCCCCCGGGACAGGGGTTCACTGAAGCTTTCTTT. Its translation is CASSVPPGQGFTEAFF. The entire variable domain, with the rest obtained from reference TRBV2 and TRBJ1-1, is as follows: EPEVTQTPSHQVTQMGQEVILRCVPISNHLYFYWYRQILGQKVEFLVSFYNNEISEKSEIFDDQFSVERPDGSNFTLKIRSTKLEDSAMYFCASSVPPGQGFTEAFFGQGTRLTVV.

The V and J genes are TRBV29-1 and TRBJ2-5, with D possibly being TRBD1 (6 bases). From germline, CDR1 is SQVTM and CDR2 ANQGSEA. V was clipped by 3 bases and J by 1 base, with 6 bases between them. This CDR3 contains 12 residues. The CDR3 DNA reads TGCAGCGTTGACAGGGGCCAAGAGACCCAGTACTTC. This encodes CSVDRGQETQYF.